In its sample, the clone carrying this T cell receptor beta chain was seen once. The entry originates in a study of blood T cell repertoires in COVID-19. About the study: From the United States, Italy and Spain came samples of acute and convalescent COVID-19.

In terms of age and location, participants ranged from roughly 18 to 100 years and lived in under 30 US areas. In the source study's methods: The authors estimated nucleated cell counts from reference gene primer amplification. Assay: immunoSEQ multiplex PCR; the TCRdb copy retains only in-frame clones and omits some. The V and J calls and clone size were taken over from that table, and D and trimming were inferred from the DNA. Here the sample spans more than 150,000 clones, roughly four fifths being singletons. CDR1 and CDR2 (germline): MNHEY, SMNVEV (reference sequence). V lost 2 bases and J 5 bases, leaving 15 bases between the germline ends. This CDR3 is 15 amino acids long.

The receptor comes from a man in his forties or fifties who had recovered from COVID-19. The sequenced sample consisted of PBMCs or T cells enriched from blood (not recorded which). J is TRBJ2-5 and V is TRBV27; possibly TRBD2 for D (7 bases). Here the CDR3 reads CASSLHPGGRETQYF. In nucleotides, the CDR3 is TGTGCCAGCAGTTTACACCCCGGGGGGCGGGAGACCCAGTACTTC.